A single T cell receptor (beta chain) is shown here with its context. With 2 bases clipped from V and 0 bases from J, the junction kept 9 bases outside the gene matches. The germline gives CDR1 SGHTA, CDR2 FQGTGA. The CDR3 contains 17 residues. The record originates from a study of blood T cell repertoires in COVID-19. Study details: COVID-19 samples, acute and convalescent, were from the United States, Italy and Spain. PBMCs, B-cell-depleted T cells, or T cells were the source of the cDNA or gDNA that made up the material.

Original handling: Estimated nucleated cell counts came from reference gene primer amplification. Only in-frame clones appear in the TCRdb table, and some are missing; sequencing was by immunoSEQ multiplex PCR. V, J and clone size derive from that table, while D and trimming were established from the DNA sequence. In the table there are about 110,000 clones, approximately 85% of which are singletons. Sequenced input: peripheral blood. The V and J genes are TRBV7-3 and TRBJ2-7, with TRBD2 matching over 8 bases. The TCR comes from a human donor in a cohort sampled during active COVID-19. The DNA of the CDR3 is TGTGCCAGCAGCTTATCCGGGATCGGGGGGGACTCCTACGAGCAGTACTTC. Translated, it gives CASSLSGIGGDSYEQYF.